A single sample gave rise to the 27 T cell receptor beta chains below, sequenced in a study of Graves' ophthalmopathy and Graves' hyperthyroidism. Amplification from RNA transcripts yielded the TCR beta CDR3 regions. HTBI primers were employed in first-round RT-PCR, then a second-round multiplex PCR followed. TCRdb recomputed calls from the multiplex PCR reads with MiXCR, one row per CDR3 protein. The table has 170,000 or so distinct CDR3 sequences, around 39% seen once. The sequencing input was peripheral blood. The source is a young man with Graves' ophthalmopathy.

The CDR3 loop reads CASGGVKETQYF. The CDR3 coding sequence is TGTGCCAGCGGGGGTGTGAAGGAGACCCAGTACTTC. The J gene is TRBJ2-5, the V gene TRBV28; D is perhaps TRBD1 or TRBD2 (5 bases each). Trimming removed 8 bases at V and 5 bases at J, with 12 bases between. CDR3 length: 12 residues. Germline assignment: CDR1 MDHEN and CDR2 SYDVKM.

The chain employs TRBV19 and TRBJ2-7, with 7 bases fitting TRBD1. Germline CDR1 reads LNHDA; CDR2 reads SQIVND (reference sequence). V was pared by 1 base and J by 5 bases, with 5 bases of the junction left unmatched. The CDR3 is made up of 14 amino acids. CDR3 sequence reads: CASSIAQGSHEQYF. CDR3 sequence (DNA): TGTGCCAGTAGTATAGCACAGGGGAGCCACGAGCAGTACTTC. Variable domain in full (rest from reference TRBV19 and TRBJ2-7): DGGITQSPKYLFRKEGQNVTLSCEQNLNHDAMYWYRQDPGQGLRLIYYSQIVNDFQKGDIAEGYSVSREKKESFPLTVTSAQKNPTAFYLCASSIAQGSHEQYFGPGTRLTVT.

V gene TRBV12-3 or TRBV12-4 combines with J gene TRBJ1-5, with D maybe TRBD1 (5 bases). Trimming left V 5 bases short and J 0 bases short, with 8 bases between. The CDR3 contains 14 residues. CDR3 bases: TGTGCCAGCAGTGGGACGGATAGCAATCAGCCCCAGCATTTT. Translated: CASSGTDSNQPQHF.

This clonotype occurred many times. CDR3 bases: TGTGCCAGCAGCCCTAGCCTCGGGCCGGAGACCCAGTACTTC. Amino acids: CASSPSLGPETQYF. The J gene is TRBJ2-5, the V gene TRBV7-6; D is possibly TRBD2 (5 bases). The CDR3 spans 14 residues. Germline V gene lookup returns CDR1 SGHVS and CDR2 FNYEAQ. Deletions cut 5 bases from V and 5 bases from J, with 15 bases between.

Ten or more counts support this clonotype. The chain uses TRBV28 and TRBJ2-5; the D gene is possibly TRBD2 (7 bases). This CDR3 contains 15 residues. Germline assignment: CDR1 MDHEN and CDR2 SYDVKM. V gave up 3 bases and J gave up 8 bases, with 19 bases separating them. The DNA for the CDR3 is TGTGCCAGCAGTTTGGGGGGGGCGAGAACGAGAACCCAGTACTTC. Translation: CASSLGGARTRTQYF.

This clonotype has at least ten counts. V and J are TRBV13 and TRBJ2-5; 7 bases are shared with TRBD2. The CDR3 covers 16 residues. The germline V gene has CDR1 PRHDT and CDR2 FYEKMQ (reference sequence). Losses at the gene ends were 5 bases for V and 4 bases for J; bases not matched to a gene: 13. CDR3 in DNA: TGTGCCAGCAGCACCCCCCGGGACTACCAGGGAGAGACCCAGTACTTC. It codes for CASSTPRDYQGETQYF.

This clonotype was counted at least ten times. This sequence joins TRBV25-1 and TRBJ2-7; no reliable D call. Germline CDR1 reads MGHDK; CDR2 reads SYGVNS. The CDR3 is made up of 11 amino acids. Trimming removed 7 bases at V and 6 bases at J, with 10 bases between. The CDR3: CASINGPEQYF. The CDR3 DNA is TGTGCCAGCATCAACGGTCCCGAGCAGTACTTC.

The chain joins TRBV6-1 to TRBJ1-1, with a weak D call TRBD1 (6 bases). The V gene lost 5 bases and the J gene lost 0 bases, with 10 bases spanning the gap. This CDR3 has 14 amino acids. CDR1 MNHNS and CDR2 SASEGT come from the germline V gene. CDR3 nucleotides: TGTGCCAGCAGTCGACAGGTTATGAACACTGAAGCTTTCTTT. Translation gives CASSRQVMNTEAFF.

This clonotype was recorded at least ten times. This sequence joins TRBV27 and TRBJ1-1; the match to TRBD1 covers 7 bases. The CDR3 spans 14 residues. In germline, CDR1 is MNHEY, CDR2 SMNVEV (reference sequence). After removal of 6 bases from V and 4 bases from J, the junction contained 8 bases not matched to a gene. Here the CDR3 reads CASSRTGLTTEAFF. CDR3 nucleotides: TGTGCCAGCAGCCGGACAGGATTAACCACTGAAGCTTTCTTT.

Ten or more counts support this clonotype. This chain connects TRBV12-3 or TRBV12-4 to TRBJ1-1; D not certain. The CDR3 has 12 residues. Trimming took 7 bases from V and 8 from J, leaving 14 bases between them. CDR3 region: CASNEDGPEAFF. The CDR3 DNA is TGTGCCAGCAACGAAGACGGCCCCGAAGCTTTCTTT.

The V call is TRBV12-3 or TRBV12-4, the J call TRBJ1-2; D not resolved. The V end was cut by 7 bases, the J end by 4 bases, with 13 bases between. The CDR3 is 13 residues long. This chain's CDR3 is CASTSSTRYGYTF. CDR3 nucleotide sequence: TGTGCCAGCACCTCCTCGACTCGCTATGGCTACACCTTC.

The CDR3: CASSHAEGEAFF. CDR3 DNA sequence: TGCGCCAGCAGCCACGCAGAGGGTGAAGCTTTCTTT. This chain links TRBV4-1 with TRBJ1-1; unclear D gene. The CDR3 spans 12 residues. CDR1 and CDR2 from the germline V gene are MGHRA and YSYEKL. V was trimmed by 3 bases and J by 7 bases, leaving 9 bases between them.

This clonotype has ten or more counts. CDR3 residues: CASRGNNYGYTF. DNA of the CDR3: TGTGCCAGCAGGGGCAATAACTATGGCTACACCTTC. The chain couples TRBV6-5 to TRBJ1-2; no clear D. V gave up 6 bases and J gave up 1 base, with 6 bases separating them. The CDR3 sequence is 12 residues long. Germline lookup yields CDR1 MNHEY and CDR2 SVGAGI.

The table lists this clonotype with many counts. The J gene is TRBJ2-7, the V gene TRBV20-1; D tentatively fits TRBD1 or TRBD2 (5 bases each). The V gene's germline CDR1 is DFQATT and CDR2 SNEGSKA (reference sequence). The CDR3 totals 13 residues. Deletions cut 6 bases from V and 6 bases from J, with 18 bases between. The CDR3 loop is CSAAGTSFGEQYF. DNA for the CDR3: TGCAGTGCAGCCGGGACCTCGTTTGGCGAGCAGTACTTC.

The genes are TRBV5-1 and TRBJ2-5, with TRBD2 matching 7 bases. Germline trimming cut 0 bases from V and 1 base from J; bases unmatched to any gene: 3. The CDR3 is 15 residues long. The V gene's germline CDR1 is SGHRS and CDR2 YFSETQ. The CDR3 region is CASSLASGPQETQYF. As DNA, the CDR3 is TGCGCCAGCAGCTTGGCTAGCGGACCCCAAGAGACCCAGTACTTC. Full variable domain (outside the CDR3, taken from reference TRBV5-1 and TRBJ2-5): KAGVTQTPRYLIKTRGQQVTLSCSPISGHRSVSWYQQTPGQGLQFLFEYFSETQRNKGNFPGRFSGRQFSNSRSEMNVSTLELGDSALYLCASSLASGPQETQYFGPGTRLLVL.

Ten or more counts support this clonotype. The chain employs TRBV30 and TRBJ1-1; D may be TRBD1 (6 bases). V was trimmed by 2 bases and J by 4 bases, leaving 11 bases between them. Germline CDR1 is GTSNPN and CDR2 is SVGIG (reference sequence). The CDR3 loop spans 13 amino acids. CDR3 region: CAWSPYRVTEAFF. CDR3 sequence (DNA): TGTGCCTGGAGTCCCTACAGGGTCACTGAAGCTTTCTTT.

The sample holds a few counts of this clonotype. The chain joins TRBV20-1 to TRBJ1-2; 7 bases map to TRBD1. Germline CDR1 DFQATT, CDR2 SNEGSKA (reference sequence). The CDR3 contains 13 residues. The V segment lost 3 bases and the J segment 2 bases; nucleotides outside the gene matches: 3. CDR3 DNA: TGCAGTGCTAGCCCGGGACAGAACTATGGCTACACCTTC. Amino acid sequence: CSASPGQNYGYTF.

The chain recombines TRBV6-2 or TRBV6-3 with TRBJ2-5; 7 positions match TRBD1. The CDR3 has 15 amino acids. The V gene end was trimmed by 5 bases and the J gene end by 1 base; junction bases not matched to a gene: 7. Germline V gene data show CDR1 as MNHEY and CDR2 as SVGEGT. The CDR3 protein is CASSLQGSGQETQYF. The CDR3 DNA is TGTGCCAGCAGTCTACAGGGGAGCGGCCAAGAGACCCAGTACTTC.

V is TRBV7-6 and J is TRBJ1-1; D is unclear. V lost 2 bases, J lost 5 bases, and 12 bases lay in between. CDR1 and CDR2 (germline): SGHVS, FNYEAQ. The CDR3 length is 14 residues. CDR3 DNA: TGTGCCAGCAGCTTAAGGCAGGTGAGGACTGAAGCTTTCTTT. Encoded protein: CASSLRQVRTEAFF.

V is TRBV15 and J is TRBJ1-2; D may be TRBD1 (5 bases). In germline, CDR1 is LNHNV, CDR2 YYDKDF (reference sequence). The CDR3 consists of 15 residues. V lost 0 bases and J lost 5, with 13 bases in between. The CDR3 region is CATSRDPSGGYGYTF. The CDR3, as DNA: TGTGCCACCAGCAGAGATCCCAGCGGGGGGTATGGCTACACCTTC.

This clonotype has a count of ten or more. V and J are TRBV12-3 or TRBV12-4 and TRBJ1-5; no clear D. The CDR3 is 12 residues long. V lost 4 bases and J lost 4, with 5 bases in between. CDR3 sequence (DNA): TGTGCCAGCAGTTCCCAGAATCAGCCCCAGCATTTT. Translation gives CASSSQNQPQHF.

This clonotype came up many times. V usage is TRBV27 and J usage is TRBJ2-5; tentative D call: TRBD1 (6 bases). Deletions cut 4 bases from V and 5 bases from J, with 17 bases between. Germline CDR1 MNHEY, CDR2 SMNVEV (reference sequence). There are 15 residues in the CDR3. CDR3 bases: TGTGCCAGCAGTTATCAGGGGAAGGTTTGGGAGACCCAGTACTTC. It specifies CASSYQGKVWETQYF.

V gene TRBV7-8 combines with J gene TRBJ1-5; no clear D. Trimming took 5 bases from V and 7 from J, leaving 15 bases between them. Germline V gene lookup returns CDR1 SGHVS and CDR2 FQNEAQ. CDR3 length equals 14 residues. The CDR3 sequence: CASSQRINHQPQHF. DNA of the CDR3: TGTGCCAGCAGCCAACGGATAAACCACCAGCCCCAGCATTTT.

The chain carries TRBV2 and TRBJ1-1; a possible D gene is TRBD1 (5 bases). Per the germline V gene, CDR1 is SNHLY and CDR2 is FYNNEI. V lost 4 bases and J lost 7, with 7 bases in between. The CDR3 extends over 11 amino acids. CDR3 in amino acids: CASSADSEAFF. The CDR3 DNA follows: TGTGCCAGCAGTGCTGACAGTGAAGCTTTCTTT. The complete variable domain, with remaining parts taken from reference TRBV2 and TRBJ1-1, reads EPEVTQTPSHQVTQMGQEVILRCVPISNHLYFYWYRQILGQKVEFLVSFYNNEISEKSEIFDDQFSVERPDGSNFTLKIRSTKLEDSAMYFCASSADSEAFFGQGTRLTVV.

CDR3 DNA sequence: TGTGCCAGCAGTGCCAGACAGGGGAATCGAGGCTACACCTTC. Translating it yields CASSARQGNRGYTF. This sequence joins TRBV6-1 and TRBJ1-2; 8 nucleotides agree with TRBD1. V lost 4 bases to trimming and J lost 8 bases; unmatched junction nucleotides: 9. The length of the CDR3 is 14 residues. Germline-derived CDR1 and CDR2 are MNHNS and SASEGT.

This clonotype was observed many times. The chain employs TRBV20-1 and TRBJ2-5; TRBD1 aligns across 11 bases. With V trimmed by 0 bases and J by 5 bases, 5 bases remained unmatched. The CDR3 spans 15 residues. From germline, CDR1 is DFQATT and CDR2 SNEGSKA (reference sequence). As DNA, the CDR3 is TGCAGTGCTAGAGATCATGGACAGGGGGCTGAGACCCAGTACTTC. This sequence encodes CSARDHGQGAETQYF.

This clonotype was found many times. The chain is built from TRBV6-4 and TRBJ2-6, with TRBD1 identical over 10 bases. After removal of 3 bases from V and 2 bases from J, the junction contained 1 base not matched to a gene. This CDR3 contains 16 residues. Germline loops: CDR1 MRHNA, CDR2 SNTAGT. The CDR3 is CASSETGGAGANVLTF. Written as DNA, the CDR3 is TGTGCCAGCAGTGAGACAGGGGGCGCTGGGGCCAACGTCCTGACTTTC.